A selection of T cell receptor beta chains follows, all from one sample in a study of OX40 agonist ivuxolimab in advanced cancers. Here immunoSEQ multiplex PCR was the method, and the copy in TCRdb shows in-frame clones only, minus some. The top ten clones hold 6.3% of a sample with over 55,000 clones, over 75% of them seen once. The input for sequencing was CD4+ or CD8+ T cells sorted from blood, taken in a trial of the OX40 agonist ivuxolimab. The source is an adult with an advanced solid tumor such as melanoma, head and neck, liver or kidney cancer. CDR3s include the opening cysteine and the closing phenylalanine or tryptophan. D genes are given only for firm matches. Only part of the rows carry a size: once, few, many, or a class if the clone is expanded.

v_call: TRBV9
d_call: TRBD1
j_call: TRBJ1-5
clone_size: -
cdr3_aa: CASSAGQGLEPQHF
cdr3_nt: TGTGCCAGCAGCGCGGGACAGGGGTTGGAGCCCCAGCATTTT

v_call: TRBV19
d_call: -
j_call: TRBJ2-6
clone_size: -
cdr3_aa: CASSMAWGSGANVLTF
cdr3_nt: TGTGCCAGTAGTATGGCCTGGGGCTCTGGGGCCAACGTCCTGACTTTC

v_call: TRBV28
d_call: -
j_call: TRBJ1-5
clone_size: -
cdr3_aa: CASSPPPSNQPQHF
cdr3_nt: TGTGCCAGCAGTCCTCCCCCTAGCAATCAGCCCCAGCATTTT

v_call: TRBV9
d_call: TRBD2
j_call: TRBJ2-3
clone_size: few
cdr3_aa: CASSVATSSGGATDTQYF
cdr3_nt: TGTGCCAGCAGCGTAGCCACTTCGAGCGGGGGGGCCACAGATACGCAGTATTTT

v_call: TRBV4-3
d_call: -
j_call: TRBJ1-3
clone_size: -
cdr3_aa: CASSGPVGGNTIYF
cdr3_nt: TGCGCCAGCAGTGGACCCGTGGGGGGAAACACCATATATTTT

v_call: TRBV7-9
d_call: -
j_call: TRBJ1-2
clone_size: -
cdr3_aa: CASSLTRVNYGYTF
cdr3_nt: TGTGCCAGCAGCTTAACGCGGGTTAACTATGGCTACACCTTC

v_call: TRBV27
d_call: -
j_call: TRBJ2-1
clone_size: -
cdr3_aa: CASTHHKGADNEQFF
cdr3_nt: TGTGCCAGCACCCATCACAAGGGAGCCGACAATGAGCAGTTCTTC

v_call: TRBV2
d_call: -
j_call: TRBJ1-5
clone_size: -
cdr3_aa: CASSEALRDNQPQHF
cdr3_nt: TGTGCCAGCAGTGAAGCACTGAGGGACAATCAGCCCCAGCATTTT

v_call: TRBV27
d_call: -
j_call: TRBJ2-5
clone_size: few
cdr3_aa: CASSSGLYGTQYF
cdr3_nt: TGTGCCAGCAGTTCCGGACTCTATGGGACCCAGTACTTC

v_call: TRBV7-2
d_call: TRBD1
j_call: TRBJ1-1
clone_size: few
cdr3_aa: CASSRNTGALYDFF
cdr3_nt: TGTGCCAGCAGCCGAAACACAGGGGCCCTGTACGATTTCTTT

v_call: TRBV27
d_call: -
j_call: TRBJ2-7
clone_size: -
cdr3_aa: CASSFPGSNEQYF
cdr3_nt: TGTGCCAGCAGTTTCCCAGGGTCAAACGAGCAGTACTTC

v_call: TRBV5-6
d_call: -
j_call: TRBJ2-3
clone_size: -
cdr3_aa: CASSLAATDTQYF
cdr3_nt: TGTGCCAGCAGCTTGGCCGCGACAGATACGCAGTATTTT

v_call: TRBV28
d_call: -
j_call: TRBJ1-2
clone_size: -
cdr3_aa: CASSLRGANGYTF
cdr3_nt: TGTGCCAGCAGTTTGCGAGGGGCGAATGGCTACACCTTC

v_call: TRBV29-1
d_call: -
j_call: TRBJ2-3
clone_size: -
cdr3_aa: CSVVRGNPRTDTQYF
cdr3_nt: TGCAGCGTTGTTAGGGGAAATCCCCGCACAGATACGCAGTATTTT

v_call: TRBV7-8
d_call: -
j_call: TRBJ2-2
clone_size: -
cdr3_aa: CASSLAILATGELFF
cdr3_nt: TGTGCCAGCAGCTTAGCGATCCTAGCTACCGGGGAGCTGTTTTTT

v_call: TRBV7-8
d_call: -
j_call: TRBJ2-1
clone_size: -
cdr3_aa: CASSSTGQAYNEQFF
cdr3_nt: TGTGCCAGCAGCTCTACCGGCCAGGCTTACAATGAGCAGTTCTTC

v_call: TRBV9
d_call: -
j_call: TRBJ2-1
clone_size: -
cdr3_aa: CASSAPGSTNNEQFF
cdr3_nt: TGTGCCAGCAGCGCCCCCGGGTCAACGAACAATGAGCAGTTCTTC

v_call: TRBV6-5
d_call: -
j_call: TRBJ2-5
clone_size: -
cdr3_aa: CASSYSVGSETQYF
cdr3_nt: TGTGCCAGCAGTTACTCGGTCGGGAGCGAGACCCAGTACTTC

v_call: TRBV25-1
d_call: -
j_call: TRBJ2-7
clone_size: -
cdr3_aa: CASSELGRVGQYF
cdr3_nt: TGTGCCAGCAGTGAATTGGGCAGGGTCGGGCAGTACTTC

v_call: TRBV7-9
d_call: TRBD1
j_call: TRBJ1-2
clone_size: -
cdr3_aa: CASTPPGQASYGYTF
cdr3_nt: TGTGCCAGCACTCCCCCCGGACAGGCCTCCTATGGCTACACCTTC

v_call: TRBV7-9
d_call: TRBD2
j_call: TRBJ2-2
clone_size: -
cdr3_aa: CASSLRLAGDTGELFF
cdr3_nt: TGTGCCAGCAGCTTAAGGCTAGCGGGAGATACCGGGGAGCTGTTTTTT

v_call: TRBV28
d_call: -
j_call: TRBJ2-7
clone_size: once
cdr3_aa: CASTQTVLSSYEQYF
cdr3_nt: TGTGCCAGCACCCAGACAGTACTCTCGTCCTACGAGCAGTACTTC

v_call: TRBV5-5
d_call: -
j_call: TRBJ1-1
clone_size: -
cdr3_aa: CASSLTAGAWSGTEAFF
cdr3_nt: TGTGCCAGCAGCTTGACGGCAGGGGCCTGGTCCGGGACTGAAGCTTTCTTT

v_call: TRBV7-3
d_call: TRBD2
j_call: TRBJ2-2
clone_size: once
cdr3_aa: CASSSTSANTGELFF
cdr3_nt: TGTGCCAGCAGCTCGACTAGCGCAAACACCGGGGAGCTGTTTTTT

v_call: TRBV6-5
d_call: -
j_call: TRBJ1-2
clone_size: -
cdr3_aa: CASSYSPKGYGYTF
cdr3_nt: TGTGCCAGCAGTTACTCGCCTAAGGGCTATGGCTACACCTTC

v_call: TRBV7-9
d_call: -
j_call: TRBJ2-6
clone_size: -
cdr3_aa: CASSLPRSGSGANVLTF
cdr3_nt: TGTGCCAGCAGCTTACCCAGGTCGGGCTCTGGGGCCAACGTCCTGACTTTC

v_call: TRBV23-1
d_call: -
j_call: TRBJ2-1
clone_size: -
cdr3_aa: CASSHQTTYRNEQFF
cdr3_nt: TGCGCCAGCAGTCACCAAACCACGTATAGGAATGAGCAGTTCTTC

v_call: TRBV9
d_call: -
j_call: TRBJ1-3
clone_size: -
cdr3_aa: CASSVGAGVAGNTIYF
cdr3_nt: TGTGCCAGCAGCGTAGGGGCCGGTGTGGCTGGAAACACCATATATTTT

v_call: TRBV7-8
d_call: TRBD2
j_call: TRBJ2-5
clone_size: -
cdr3_aa: CASSPLRLAGGFGSQETQYF
cdr3_nt: TGTGCCAGCAGCCCTCTTCGGCTAGCGGGGGGGTTTGGTTCCCAAGAGACCCAGTACTTC

v_call: TRBV5-1
d_call: TRBD2
j_call: TRBJ2-1
clone_size: -
cdr3_aa: CASSSNGGLVYEGRFF
cdr3_nt: TGCGCCAGCAGCTCGAATGGGGGACTAGTATACGAGGGGCGGTTCTTC

v_call: TRBV19
d_call: -
j_call: TRBJ2-4
clone_size: -
cdr3_aa: CASSETGLRAKNIQYF
cdr3_nt: TGTGCCAGTAGCGAAACGGGACTCCGAGCCAAAAACATTCAGTACTTC

v_call: TRBV6-6
d_call: -
j_call: TRBJ1-2
clone_size: -
cdr3_aa: CASQGGSNYGYTF
cdr3_nt: TGTGCCAGCCAAGGGGGAAGCAACTATGGCTACACCTTC

v_call: TRBV5-6
d_call: -
j_call: TRBJ2-4
clone_size: -
cdr3_aa: CASTNKNVKNIQYF
cdr3_nt: TGTGCCAGCACCAACAAAAACGTGAAAAACATTCAGTACTTC

v_call: TRBV19
d_call: -
j_call: TRBJ2-6
clone_size: -
cdr3_aa: CASRSTGVGGANVLTF
cdr3_nt: TGTGCCAGTCGAAGTACCGGGGTGGGTGGGGCCAACGTCCTGACTTTC

v_call: TRBV7-2
d_call: -
j_call: TRBJ2-2
clone_size: -
cdr3_aa: CASRSGTTGELFF
cdr3_nt: TGTGCCAGCAGATCAGGGACCACCGGGGAGCTGTTTTTT

v_call: TRBV12-5
d_call: -
j_call: TRBJ2-5
clone_size: -
cdr3_aa: CASGLVGGTQYF
cdr3_nt: TGTGCTAGTGGTTTGGTCGGGGGGACCCAGTACTTC

v_call: TRBV18
d_call: TRBD1
j_call: TRBJ1-5
clone_size: -
cdr3_aa: CASSPLDRGSNQPQHF
cdr3_nt: TGTGCCAGCTCACCTTTGGACAGGGGTAGCAATCAGCCCCAGCATTTT

v_call: TRBV28
d_call: TRBD1
j_call: TRBJ1-2
clone_size: -
cdr3_aa: CASSPGTDYGYTF
cdr3_nt: TGTGCCAGCAGTCCCGGGACAGACTATGGCTACACCTTC

v_call: TRBV5-4
d_call: -
j_call: TRBJ2-2
clone_size: once
cdr3_aa: CASSPPPGGQTGELFF
cdr3_nt: TGTGCCAGCAGCCCCCCGCCTGGGGGCCAAACCGGGGAGCTGTTTTTT

v_call: TRBV7-9
d_call: TRBD2
j_call: TRBJ2-7
clone_size: -
cdr3_aa: CASSQQGLAAYEQYF
cdr3_nt: TGTGCCAGCAGCCAACAGGGACTAGCCGCCTACGAGCAGTACTTC

v_call: TRBV19
d_call: -
j_call: TRBJ1-1
clone_size: few
cdr3_aa: CASSSPQGWNTEAFF
cdr3_nt: TGTGCCAGTAGTTCCCCACAGGGCTGGAACACTGAAGCTTTCTTT

v_call: TRBV2
d_call: TRBD1
j_call: TRBJ1-2
clone_size: -
cdr3_aa: CASRASGQGDYTF
cdr3_nt: TGTGCCAGCAGAGCTTCGGGACAGGGGGACTACACCTTC

v_call: TRBV5-4
d_call: TRBD2
j_call: TRBJ2-5
clone_size: -
cdr3_aa: CASSSTSGIQETQYF
cdr3_nt: TGTGCCAGCAGCTCGACTAGCGGGATCCAAGAGACCCAGTACTTC

v_call: TRBV29-1
d_call: TRBD1
j_call: TRBJ2-5
clone_size: -
cdr3_aa: CSVESPRGPTQETQYF
cdr3_nt: TGCAGCGTTGAGTCCCCCAGGGGGCCAACACAAGAGACCCAGTACTTC

v_call: TRBV7-2
d_call: TRBD1
j_call: TRBJ2-1
clone_size: -
cdr3_aa: CASSLRPGQGQSSYNEQFF
cdr3_nt: TGTGCCAGCAGCCTCCGACCCGGACAGGGCCAAAGCTCCTACAATGAGCAGTTCTTC

v_call: TRBV6-5
d_call: -
j_call: TRBJ1-1
clone_size: -
cdr3_aa: CASSKSRSNTEAFF
cdr3_nt: TGTGCCAGCAGTAAATCCCGGTCGAACACTGAAGCTTTCTTT

v_call: TRBV11-2
d_call: -
j_call: TRBJ2-1
clone_size: once
cdr3_aa: CASSLDGLWDRYNEQFF
cdr3_nt: TGTGCCAGCAGCTTAGATGGCCTCTGGGACCGCTACAATGAGCAGTTCTTC

v_call: TRBV14
d_call: -
j_call: TRBJ1-2
clone_size: -
cdr3_aa: CASSYNHRTPNYGYTF
cdr3_nt: TGTGCCAGCAGTTACAATCACAGGACCCCCAACTATGGCTACACCTTC

v_call: TRBV4-3
d_call: -
j_call: TRBJ1-3
clone_size: -
cdr3_aa: CASSQDGTPSGNTIYF
cdr3_nt: TGCGCCAGCAGCCAAGATGGGACACCCTCTGGAAACACCATATATTTT

v_call: TRBV27
d_call: TRBD1
j_call: TRBJ1-2
clone_size: once
cdr3_aa: CASRQGTGPHYGYTF
cdr3_nt: TGTGCCAGCAGGCAAGGGACAGGGCCTCACTATGGCTACACCTTC

v_call: TRBV7-3
d_call: -
j_call: TRBJ2-7
clone_size: -
cdr3_aa: CASSLWGGSGYEQYF
cdr3_nt: TGTGCCAGCAGCTTATGGGGTGGGAGTGGGTACGAGCAGTACTTC

v_call: TRBV30
d_call: TRBD1
j_call: TRBJ1-3
clone_size: -
cdr3_aa: CAWTTGGTGNTIYF
cdr3_nt: TGTGCCTGGACGACAGGGGGGACTGGAAACACCATATATTTT

v_call: TRBV7-2
d_call: -
j_call: TRBJ2-3
clone_size: -
cdr3_aa: CASSLIPDTQYF
cdr3_nt: TGTGCCAGCAGTCTCATCCCAGATACGCAGTATTTT

v_call: TRBV28
d_call: -
j_call: TRBJ2-2
clone_size: -
cdr3_aa: CASPDFNTGELFF
cdr3_nt: TGTGCCAGCCCGGACTTTAACACCGGGGAGCTGTTTTTT